This TCR beta chain stems from a study of cytomegalovirus exposure and HLA in healthy donors (dated by TCRdb to about 2017). Background for the entire study: According to a later analysis, the roughly 120 validation repertoires were produced on the same platform as the roughly 600 repertoires of the first cohort. Besides the first cohort of roughly 700 subjects, a separate validation cohort made up of 90 to 150 different subjects was used. To predict cytomegalovirus infection status, the study brought together high-throughput TCR immunosequencing, statistical association of individual TCRs with disease status, and machine learning. The study aimed to test whether cataloging public T cell receptors could reveal signatures of past pathogen exposure.

Via the germline V gene (reference sequence), CDR1 is LNHDA and CDR2 SQIVND. V lost 7 bases and J lost 3 bases, and the count of bases not matched to a germline gene is 8. Spanning cysteine to phenylalanine, the CDR3 consists of 14 amino acids. Left in the record is the CDR3 DNA by itself, 42 bases read in frame from the first base. The table lists this clone with a count of one. The antigen it recognizes is unknown. No qualities accompany the bases; no much larger clone lies one base away. Library creation used the immunoSEQ multiplex PCR assay. In the original analysis: To diagnose cytomegalovirus status from the catalog of TCR beta chain sequences, a statistical classification framework was built. In TCRdb, the immuneACCESS table is reduced to in-frame sequences with V and J assigned. These tables do not hold every clone; where another copy was compared, an unresolved V gene accounts for under half, and the others remain unexplained. The V and J calls and the clone size are those of that table, but D and trimming were determined from the DNA. Present in this sample are over 110,000 clones, roughly 86% of which were seen just once. The top ten clones comprise around 1.4% of the sample.

The full study reports these points: A few of the identified cytomegalovirus-associated TCR beta chains were confirmed in vitro to be specific for cytomegalovirus antigens. A later analysis lacked HLA typing for the validation cohort, so it scored co-occurrence in that cohort across all 110 or so repertoires. A later analysis found that TCRs clustered in the first cohort also tended to co-occur in the roughly 120 validation repertoires, with roughly 95% of cluster scores above 0. The authors suggested that the approach could potentially be generalized to other disease states and immunological phenotypes. The classifier was reported to diagnose cytomegalovirus status with high specificity and sensitivity in both the original cohort and the validation cohort. In the study, 164 TCR beta chains were listed as associated with cytomegalovirus. Across donors, most TCR sequences were observed very rarely, whereas some public TCRs were present in many individuals.

Separate from the roughly 700-subject first cohort, the validation cohort of over 90 subjects was the group to which the donors belonged. The material sequenced was PBMCs. Rearrangement joined TRBV19 to TRBJ2-7; 8 central bases correspond to TRBD1. This receptor was taken from a woman in her thirties in good health and CMV-seronegative. The bases read TGTGCCAGTACCGAAACAGGGGGTTTCTACGAGCAGTACTTC. This sequence encodes CASTETGGFYEQYF.